One and the same sample provided the 9 T cell receptor beta chains below, sequenced in a study of tumor-infiltrating lymphocytes in primary liver carcinoma. Constant-region priming of approximately 0.55 ug total RNA yielded TCR beta cDNA. Slightly modified ARM-PCR, run as three nested multiplex PCR rounds, produced the TCR beta libraries. Each of the first two PCR rounds ran about 9 cycles with TRBV1-TRBV30 forward and C-beta reverse primers. In TCRdb, the multiplex PCR reads were re-called with MiXCR into one record per CDR3 protein. The profile shows about 350,000 distinct CDR3 sequences, about 61% of them singletons. Germline DNA was also extracted, while the blood RNA originated from unsorted whole blood. Input material: peripheral blood. Source of these receptors: a middle-aged man with primary liver carcinoma and hepatitis B virus infection.

This clonotype was recorded a few times. The chain joins TRBV28 to TRBJ2-4, with 7 bases fitting TRBD2. The CDR3 length is 13 residues. The V gene's germline CDR1 is MDHEN and CDR2 SYDVKM. V lost 11 bases to trimming and J lost 4 bases; unmatched junction nucleotides: 8. The CDR3 here is CASRGGGKNIQYF. The CDR3 nucleotides are TGTGCCTCACGTGGGGGAGGGAAAAACATTCAGTACTTC.

Of note for this clonotype: A much bigger clone sits one base away, suggesting this may be a read error. This sequence joins TRBV4-1 and TRBJ2-7; 14 bases are a match to TRBD2. CDR1 is MGHRA, CDR2 YSYEKL, per germline. This CDR3 spans 22 amino acids. The V and J ends lost 4 bases and 0 bases, in that order; junction bases with no gene match: 20. The chain's CDR3 is CASSLQRRVGTSGSHSSYEQYF. The CDR3 DNA reads as TGCGCCAGCAGCCTACAACGCAGAGTCGGGACTAGCGGGAGTCACAGCTCCTACGAGCAGTACTTC.

Comments on this clonotype: A much larger clone differs by one base, so this may be a read error. The chain links TRBV6-5 to TRBJ2-7; a possible D gene is TRBD1 (5 bases). The germline V gene encodes CDR1 MNHEY and CDR2 SVGAGI. The ends were cut back, 2 bases at V and 7 bases at J, with 18 bases in the middle. The CDR3 runs to 15 residues. The CDR3 nucleotides read TGTGCCAGCAGTTACGATAGAAGGGGTTTAGGGGAGCAGTACTTC. Translated, it gives CASSYDRRGLGEQYF.

The chain recombines TRBV13 with TRBJ2-7, with 11 nucleotides matching TRBD2. J gave up 6 bases and V 7 bases, and 11 bases lay outside the gene matches. The CDR3 loop spans 15 amino acids. The V gene's germline CDR1 is PRHDT and CDR2 FYEKMQ (reference sequence). CDR3: CASNFETSGTAEQYF. In DNA form, the CDR3 reads TGTGCCAGCAACTTTGAGACTAGCGGGACGGCCGAGCAGTACTTC.

A note on this clonotype: A much larger clone sits a single nucleotide away, making a read error possible. The conserved phenylalanine or tryptophan normally closing the CDR3 is absent here, so this likely arose from a read error. V and J are TRBV6-5 and TRBJ2-3; TRBD1 matches at 9 bases. CDR1 is MNHEY and CDR2 is SVGAGI in the germline V gene. Trimming took 4 bases from V and 5 from J; bases not matched to a gene: 7. This CDR3 spans 15 amino acids. CDR3 in DNA: TGTGCCAGCAGTTTCCGGGACAGGGTTAAAGATACGCAGTATCTT. It codes for CASSFRDRVKDTQYL.

This chain links TRBV6-5 with TRBJ1-1, with D tentatively TRBD1 (5 bases). V was shortened by 5 bases and J by 0 bases, with 19 bases between the two germline ends. The germline CDR1 and CDR2 sequences are MNHEY and SVGAGI. CDR3 size: 17 residues. The CDR3 region is CASSPRLQVVMNTEAFF. The CDR3 DNA sequence: TGTGCCAGCAGTCCGCGATTACAGGTAGTGATGAACACTGAAGCTTTCTTT.

Concerning this clonotype: A much larger clonotype is one base distant, so this may be a read error. V usage is TRBV6-5 and J usage is TRBJ1-1, with TRBD1 matching over 8 bases. CDR3 length equals 15 residues. Germline CDR1 MNHEY, CDR2 SVGAGI. V shed 7 bases and J 5 bases; nucleotides not matched to a gene: 12. The CDR3: CASMGLAGGNTEAFF. CDR3 DNA sequence: TGTGCCAGCATGGGACTTGCAGGGGGCAATACTGAAGCTTTCTTT.

Note on this clonotype: This may be a read error: a much more frequent sequence differs by one nucleotide. The chain couples TRBV12-3 or TRBV12-4 to TRBJ2-7; D perhaps matches TRBD1 (6 bases). V shed 5 bases and J shed 1 base, with 9 bases lying between them. This CDR3 spans 13 amino acids. In nucleotides, the CDR3 is TGTGCCAGCAGTGATACAGGGTCCTACGAGCAGTACTTC. It encodes CASSDTGSYEQYF.

This clonotype was seen more than once but under ten times. The gene calls are TRBV5-1 and TRBJ2-3, with D hard to call. The germline V gene has CDR1 SGHRS and CDR2 YFSETQ. The V end lost 0 bases, the J end lost 4 bases, and 9 bases lay between the germline ends. This CDR3 has 14 amino acids. DNA of the CDR3: TGCGCCAGCAGCTTGGGTATGGATCCAGATACGCAGTATTTT. It encodes CASSLGMDPDTQYF. The whole variable domain, filled in from reference TRBV5-1 and TRBJ2-3, reads KAGVTQTPRYLIKTRGQQVTLSCSPISGHRSVSWYQQTPGQGLQFLFEYFSETQRNKGNFPGRFSGRQFSNSRSEMNVSTLELGDSALYLCASSLGMDPDTQYFGPGTRLTVL.